A single sample is the source of the 30 T cell receptor beta chains below, sequenced in a study of cytomegalovirus exposure and HLA in healthy donors. The PCR had 60 Vbeta and 13 Jbeta primers. Profiling relied on immunoSEQ multiplex PCR, and the TCRdb table lists in-frame clones only, not all of them. Here the sample spans some 87,000 clones, approximately 56% being singletons. The material sequenced was PBMCs. These receptors came from a woman aged 25 to 39 in good health and CMV-seropositive.

This clone was observed a single time. A junction end diverges from the germline sequence, so it may reflect a read error. The CDR3 region has the DNA TGCGCCAGCAGCCAGCCCGGGACAGGGGGAGGCTACCCCTTC. Translated: CASSQPGTGGGYPF. The rearrangement links TRBV4-1 to TRBJ1-2; 11 nucleotides match TRBD1. The CDR3 is 14 amino acids. Germline V lookup: CDR1 MGHRA, CDR2 YSYEKL.

The chain combines TRBV27 with TRBJ2-7; 7 bases are shared with TRBD1. This CDR3 is built from 13 residues. The ends lost 8 bases at V and 2 bases at J; junction bases unmatched: 6. CDR1 MNHEY and CDR2 SMNVEV come from the germline V gene (reference sequence). The CDR3, as DNA: TGTGCCAGCGGTGCCGGACAGGCCTACGAGCAGTACTTC. It specifies CASGAGQAYEQYF.

The CDR3 DNA reads TGTGCCAGTAGTAGCCTAACGTCAGGGGACACTGAAGCTTTCTTT. Protein product: CASSSLTSGDTEAFF. The gene calls are TRBV19 and TRBJ1-1; TRBD1 might be the D (6 bases). Per germline, CDR1 LNHDA and CDR2 SQIVND (reference sequence). This CDR3 has 15 amino acids. V lost 4 bases and J lost 3, with 15 bases in between.

In its sample, this clone was seen a few times. This sequence joins TRBV30 and TRBJ1-6, with a tentative D call TRBD1 (6 bases). Trimming cost V 3 bases and J 9 bases, with 9 bases left between them. Per germline, CDR1 GTSNPN and CDR2 SVGIG (reference sequence). The CDR3 contains 12 residues. Here the CDR3 reads CAWRGARSPLHF. The CDR3 DNA reads as TGTGCCTGGAGGGGGGCACGTTCACCCCTCCACTTT.

The chain uses TRBV7-9 and TRBJ1-2; 9 bases are a match to TRBD1. The CDR3 sequence is 14 residues long. The trim removed 3 bases at V and 5 bases at J, leaving 4 bases unmatched. Germline CDR1 SEHNR, CDR2 FQNEAQ (reference sequence). This CDR3 reads CASSLEQGAYGYTF. The CDR3 DNA is TGTGCCAGCAGCTTGGAACAGGGGGCTTATGGCTACACCTTC.

In nucleotides, the CDR3 is TGTGCCAGCAGTCCGCCGGGCAGGGATCAAGAGACCCAGTACTTC. Protein sequence: CASSPPGRDQETQYF. V gene TRBV28 combines with J gene TRBJ2-5; D possibly corresponds to TRBD1 (5 bases). V was clipped by 5 bases and J by 2 bases, with 15 bases between them. This CDR3 region has 15 residues. Germline CDR1 reads MDHEN; CDR2 reads SYDVKM.

About this clone itself: The junction departs from the called germline gene at one end, perhaps through a read error. The chain combines TRBV5-1 with TRBJ1-2; 9 nucleotides align to TRBD1. The germline gives CDR1 SGHRS, CDR2 YFSETQ. The CDR3 runs 14 residues. The CDR3 protein is CASSPQGADYGYPF. The DNA for the CDR3 is TGCGCCAGCAGCCCACAGGGGGCTGACTATGGCTACCCCTTC.

The chain recombines TRBV6-5 with TRBJ2-7; 11 bases match TRBD2. V lost 2 bases to trimming and J lost 1 base; unmatched junction nucleotides: 1. Germline V gives CDR1 MNHEY, CDR2 SVGAGI. CDR3 length: 15 residues. CDR3 DNA: TGTGCCAGCAGTTACCCTAGCGGGGGGTCCTACGAGCAGTACTTC. It yields the protein CASSYPSGGSYEQYF.

The V and J genes are TRBV5-6 and TRBJ1-2; a weak D match, TRBD1 (6 bases). V was shortened by 1 base and J by 8 bases, with 15 bases between the two germline ends. The germline CDR1 and CDR2 sequences are SGHDT and YYEEEE. This CDR3 comprises 14 residues. The CDR3 bases are TGTGCCAGCAGCTTGCTGACAGGAAAGGTGGGCTACACCTTC. Translated, it gives CASSLLTGKVGYTF.

The chain has TRBV6-5 and TRBJ2-3, with unresolved D. The V gene lost 5 bases and the J gene lost 5 bases, with 11 bases spanning the gap. There are 13 residues in the CDR3. Germline assignment: CDR1 MNHEY and CDR2 SVGAGI. CDR3 amino acids: CASSSFRRDTQYF. The CDR3 bases are TGTGCCAGCAGTAGTTTCAGAAGAGATACGCAGTATTTT.

The chain uses TRBV5-5 and TRBJ1-6; 11 nucleotides line up with TRBD1. Germline CDR1 and CDR2: SGHKS and YYEKEE (reference sequence). J was trimmed by 10 bases and V by 5 bases; bases with no gene match: 5. The CDR3 spans 14 residues. The CDR3 protein is CASRGDRGDSPLHF. The CDR3 DNA sequence: TGTGCCAGCAGGGGGGACAGGGGGGACTCACCCCTCCACTTT.

The chain uses TRBV14 and TRBJ1-1, with a tentative D call TRBD1 (5 bases). The V gene's germline CDR1 is SGHDN and CDR2 FVKESK. V shed 0 bases and J shed 4 bases, with 15 bases lying between them. The CDR3 has 16 residues. CDR3 in DNA: TGTGCCAGCAGCCAAGATATTCTGGAGGGGACCACTGAAGCTTTCTTT. Encoded protein: CASSQDILEGTTEAFF.

V and J are TRBV20-1 and TRBJ1-2; the match to TRBD1 covers 7 bases. The CDR3 is 11 amino acids. The germline V gene has CDR1 DFQATT and CDR2 SNEGSKA (reference sequence). V shed 2 bases, J shed 7 bases, and the junction held 1 base outside the gene matches. CDR3 residues: CSARQGGGYTF. CDR3 bases: TGCAGTGCTAGACAGGGGGGTGGCTACACCTTC.

This chain joins TRBV27 and TRBJ2-1; no reliable D call. CDR3 length: 12 amino acids. V lost 6 bases, J lost 10 bases, and 13 bases lay in between. The germline gives CDR1 MNHEY, CDR2 SMNVEV (reference sequence). The CDR3 reads CASSPDWVEQFF. For the CDR3, the DNA is TGTGCCAGCAGCCCTGACTGGGTAGAGCAGTTCTTC.

This sequence joins TRBV11-3 and TRBJ2-1; weak D call: TRBD2 (6 bases). Per the germline V gene, CDR1 is SGHNT and CDR2 is YENEEA. The CDR3 spans 16 residues. The V end was cut by 1 base, the J end by 2 bases, with 12 bases between. The DNA of the CDR3 is TGTGCCAGCAGCTTAGGACGGAGGGAAACCTACAATGAGCAGTTCTTC. Protein: CASSLGRRETYNEQFF.

A single count supports this clone. V gene TRBV18 combines with J gene TRBJ2-1, with D possibly matching TRBD2 (6 bases). Germline values: CDR1 KGHSH, CDR2 LQKENI. CDR3 length: 16 amino acids. Between the trimmed V and J ends, which lost 6 bases and 3 bases, there was a span of 18 bases. In DNA form, the CDR3 reads TGTGCCAGCTCCCGAGGGGCGGGGCAGGGCTACAATGAGCAGTTCTTC. This sequence encodes CASSRGAGQGYNEQFF.

The chain couples TRBV15 to TRBJ2-5; a possible D gene is TRBD1 (6 bases). The CDR3 totals 16 residues. The germline gives CDR1 LNHNV, CDR2 YYDKDF (reference sequence). V was pared by 3 bases and J by 2 bases, with 16 bases between. The CDR3 loop reads CATSRQQGWRQETQYF. CDR3 DNA: TGTGCCACCAGCAGGCAACAGGGTTGGCGGCAAGAGACCCAGTACTTC.

The chain's CDR3 is CASSSARGFWTEAFF. The CDR3 bases are TGTGCCAGCAGCTCTGCAAGGGGGTTTTGGACTGAAGCTTTCTTT. The chain couples TRBV7-9 to TRBJ1-1, with D possibly matching TRBD1 (6 bases). Germline V gene sequence: CDR1 SEHNR, CDR2 FQNEAQ (reference sequence). This CDR3 is built from 15 residues. Between the trimmed V and J ends, which lost 4 bases and 5 bases, there was a span of 17 bases.

This clone was picked up one time. The V call is TRBV4-1, the J call TRBJ1-4; a weak D match, TRBD1 (5 bases). CDR3 length: 16 amino acids. Germline CDR1 MGHRA, CDR2 YSYEKL. The V and J ends lost 3 bases and 4 bases respectively, with 15 bases between them. The DNA of the CDR3 is TGCGCCAGCAGCCATCTGCAGGGTTCGGATAATGAAAAACTGTTTTTT. Translated: CASSHLQGSDNEKLFF.

V gene TRBV5-1 combines with J gene TRBJ1-1; D might be TRBD1 (5 bases). The CDR3 totals 14 residues. Deletions cut 5 bases from V and 0 bases from J, with 11 bases between. Germline CDR1 and CDR2: SGHRS and YFSETQ. CDR3 bases: TGCGCCAGCAGTCCAGGGCCGATGAACACTGAAGCTTTCTTT. Residues: CASSPGPMNTEAFF.

J is TRBJ2-1 and V is TRBV6-4; D gene ambiguous. Germline V gene lookup returns CDR1 MRHNA and CDR2 SNTAGT. The CDR3 covers 14 residues. The ends were cut back, 4 bases at V and 5 bases at J, with 12 bases in the middle. The CDR3 region is CASSVSGANNEQFF. Written as DNA, the CDR3 is TGTGCCAGCAGTGTCTCGGGCGCAAACAATGAGCAGTTCTTC.

V gene TRBV7-9 combines with J gene TRBJ2-1, with 7 bases fitting TRBD1. The CDR3 length is 11 residues. V shed 5 bases and J 9 bases; nucleotides not matched to a gene: 1. Per germline, CDR1 SEHNR and CDR2 FQNEAQ (reference sequence). The CDR3 loop is CASSPGGEQFF. The CDR3 nucleotides read TGTGCCAGCAGCCCAGGGGGTGAGCAGTTCTTC. Using reference TRBV7-9 and TRBJ2-1 for the parts outside the CDR3, the full variable domain is DTGVSQNPRHKITKRGQNVTFRCDPISEHNRLYWYRQTLGQGPEFLTYFQNEAQLEKSRLLSDRFSAERPKGSFSTLEIQRTEQGDSAMYLCASSPGGEQFFGPGTRLTVL.

The CDR3 region has the DNA TGTGCCAGCAGCTTATCACCGCTATATGGCTACACCTTC. It translates to CASSLSPLYGYTF. The chain couples TRBV7-9 to TRBJ1-2; D not certain. Germline V CDR1 and CDR2: SEHNR, FQNEAQ (reference sequence). This CDR3 is built from 13 residues. The ends were cut back, 2 bases at V and 5 bases at J, with 9 bases in the middle. Together with reference TRBV7-9 and TRBJ1-2, the CDR3 gives the full variable domain: DTGVSQNPRHKITKRGQNVTFRCDPISEHNRLYWYRQTLGQGPEFLTYFQNEAQLEKSRLLSDRFSAERPKGSFSTLEIQRTEQGDSAMYLCASSLSPLYGYTFGSGTRLTVV.

The chain links TRBV29-1 to TRBJ1-1, with D hard to call. CDR3 length: 13 amino acids. Germline assignment: CDR1 SQVTM and CDR2 ANQGSEA. The V and J ends lost 7 bases and 1 base respectively, with 13 bases between them. The CDR3: CSGRVTKNTEAFF. CDR3 sequence (DNA): TGCAGCGGACGGGTCACCAAGAACACTGAAGCTTTCTTT.

The chain employs TRBV25-1 and TRBJ2-4, with D maybe TRBD2 (7 bases). The CDR3 covers 13 residues. The V and J ends lost 6 bases and 6 bases respectively, with 12 bases between them. From germline, CDR1 is MGHDK and CDR2 SYGVNS. This CDR3 is CASSAGGANIQYF. In DNA form, the CDR3 reads TGTGCCAGCAGCGCTGGGGGGGCAAACATTCAGTACTTC.

This chain's CDR3 is CASSQGGTGRTEAFF. The CDR3 nucleotides are TGCGCCAGCAGCCAAGGTGGGACAGGGAGGACTGAAGCTTTCTTT. The chain couples TRBV4-1 to TRBJ1-1, with 9 bases lining up with TRBD1. V was clipped by 1 base and J by 5 bases; unmatched bases: 5. This CDR3 contains 15 residues. The germline gives CDR1 MGHRA, CDR2 YSYEKL.

The rearrangement uses TRBV7-9 and TRBJ2-7; TRBD1 matches 7 bases. The CDR3 is 16 residues long. Germline V lookup: CDR1 SEHNR, CDR2 FQNEAQ (reference sequence). The trim removed 3 bases at V and 6 bases at J, leaving 14 bases unmatched. The DNA for the CDR3 is TGTGCCAGCAGCTTCCTTACAGGGGTTCCCTGGGGCGAGCAGTACTTC. It specifies CASSFLTGVPWGEQYF.

The chain employs TRBV6-1 and TRBJ1-5; D gene ambiguous. Trimming stripped 2 bases from V and 0 bases from J, with 8 bases between. Germline CDR1 is MNHNS and CDR2 is SASEGT. This CDR3 spans 15 amino acids. CDR3 DNA sequence: TGTGCCAGCAGTGAACTACCGTATAGCAATCAGCCCCAGCATTTT. This encodes CASSELPYSNQPQHF.

The rearrangement joins TRBV5-1 to TRBJ2-5; perhaps TRBD2 as D (7 bases). V gave up 7 bases and J gave up 5 bases, with 18 bases separating them. Per the germline V gene, CDR1 is SGHRS and CDR2 is YFSETQ. The CDR3 loop spans 14 amino acids. The CDR3 reads CASHRGGGLETQYF. The CDR3 nucleotides are TGCGCCAGCCACCGTGGGGGGGGCCTGGAGACCCAGTACTTC.

The J gene is TRBJ2-2, the V gene TRBV9; 7 bases agree with TRBD1. Germline CDR1 reads SGDLS; CDR2 reads YYNGEE. Trimming took 0 bases from V and 4 from J; bases not matched to a gene: 3. The CDR3 runs to 15 residues. The CDR3 nucleotides read TGTGCCAGCAGCGTAGTAGGGGGCCGCACCGGGGAGCTGTTTTTT. This encodes CASSVVGGRTGELFF.